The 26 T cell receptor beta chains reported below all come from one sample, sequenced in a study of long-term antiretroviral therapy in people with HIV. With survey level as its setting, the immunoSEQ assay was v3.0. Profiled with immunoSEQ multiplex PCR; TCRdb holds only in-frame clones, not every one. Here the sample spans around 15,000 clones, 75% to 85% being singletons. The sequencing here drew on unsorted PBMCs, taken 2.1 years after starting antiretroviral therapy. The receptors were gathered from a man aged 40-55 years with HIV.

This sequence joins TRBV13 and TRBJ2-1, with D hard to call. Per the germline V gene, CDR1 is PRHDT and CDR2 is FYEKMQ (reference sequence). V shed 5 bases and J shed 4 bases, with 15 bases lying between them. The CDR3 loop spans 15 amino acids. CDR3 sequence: CASSVTRASYNEQFF. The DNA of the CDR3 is TGTGCCAGCAGCGTGACAAGGGCCAGTTACAATGAGCAGTTCTTC.

The CDR3: CASSPGAGSNEKLFF. Here the CDR3 DNA reads TGCGCCAGCAGCCCTGGGGCAGGATCAAATGAAAAACTGTTTTTT. The chain combines TRBV5-1 with TRBJ1-4, with a tentative D call TRBD1 (5 bases). Germline assignment: CDR1 SGHRS and CDR2 YFSETQ. The V end was cut by 4 bases, the J end by 5 bases, with 15 bases between. The CDR3 runs to 15 residues. The full variable domain, with the rest looked up from reference TRBV5-1 and TRBJ1-4, is KAGVTQTPRYLIKTRGQQVTLSCSPISGHRSVSWYQQTPGQGLQFLFEYFSETQRNKGNFPGRFSGRQFSNSRSEMNVSTLELGDSALYLCASSPGAGSNEKLFFGSGTQLSVL.

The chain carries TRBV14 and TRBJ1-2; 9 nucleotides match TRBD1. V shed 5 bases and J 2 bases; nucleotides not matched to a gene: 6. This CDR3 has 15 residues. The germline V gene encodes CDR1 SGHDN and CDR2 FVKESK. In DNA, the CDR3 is TGTGCCAGCAGCAAGGGACAGGGCGCGAACTATGGCTACACCTTC. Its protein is CASSKGQGANYGYTF.

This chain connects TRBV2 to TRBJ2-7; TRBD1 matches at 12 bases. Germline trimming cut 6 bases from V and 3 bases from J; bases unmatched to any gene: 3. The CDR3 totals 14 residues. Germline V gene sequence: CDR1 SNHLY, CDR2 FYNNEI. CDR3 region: CASRGQGALYEQYF. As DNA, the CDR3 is TGTGCCAGCAGGGGACAGGGGGCCCTCTACGAGCAGTACTTC.

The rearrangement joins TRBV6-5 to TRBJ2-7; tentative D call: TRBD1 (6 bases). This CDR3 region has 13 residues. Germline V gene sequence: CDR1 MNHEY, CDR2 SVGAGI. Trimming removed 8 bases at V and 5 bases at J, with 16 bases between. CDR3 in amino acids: CASGIRGLDEQYF. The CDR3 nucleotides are TGTGCCAGCGGAATCAGGGGCCTGGACGAGCAGTACTTC.

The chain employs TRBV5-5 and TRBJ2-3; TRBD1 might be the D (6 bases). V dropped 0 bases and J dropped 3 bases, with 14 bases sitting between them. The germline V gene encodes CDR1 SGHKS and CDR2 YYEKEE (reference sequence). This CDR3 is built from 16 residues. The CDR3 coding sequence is TGTGCCAGCAGCTTGGGACAGGTTGTTTCTACAGATACGCAGTATTTT. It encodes CASSLGQVVSTDTQYF.

The CDR3 here is CASSFGTGGYEQYF. The CDR3 DNA reads TGTGCCAGCAGCTTCGGGACAGGGGGCTACGAGCAGTACTTC. The rearrangement uses TRBV5-5 and TRBJ2-7; 11 bases fit TRBD1. Unmatched junction bases numbered 1, after V lost 2 bases and J lost 3 bases. Germline CDR1 SGHKS, CDR2 YYEKEE (reference sequence). This CDR3 region has 14 residues.

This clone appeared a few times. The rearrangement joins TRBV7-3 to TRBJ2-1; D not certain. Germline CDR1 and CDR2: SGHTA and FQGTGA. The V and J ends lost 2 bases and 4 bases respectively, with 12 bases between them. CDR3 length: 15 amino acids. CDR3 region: CASSLDRAAYNEQFF. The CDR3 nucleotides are TGTGCCAGCAGCTTAGATAGGGCGGCTTACAATGAGCAGTTCTTC.

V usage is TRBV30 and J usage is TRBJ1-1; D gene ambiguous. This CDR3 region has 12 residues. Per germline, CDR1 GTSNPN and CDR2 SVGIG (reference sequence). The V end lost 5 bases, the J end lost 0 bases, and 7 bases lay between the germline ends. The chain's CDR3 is CAWGPLNTEAFF. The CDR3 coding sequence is TGTGCCTGGGGACCTTTGAACACTGAAGCTTTCTTT.

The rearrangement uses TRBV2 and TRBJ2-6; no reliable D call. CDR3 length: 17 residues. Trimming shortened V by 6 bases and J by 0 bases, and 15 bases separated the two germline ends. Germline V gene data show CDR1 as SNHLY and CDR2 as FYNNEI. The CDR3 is CASSHPDGFSGANVLTF. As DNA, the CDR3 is TGTGCCAGCAGCCACCCGGATGGTTTCTCTGGGGCCAACGTCCTGACTTTC.

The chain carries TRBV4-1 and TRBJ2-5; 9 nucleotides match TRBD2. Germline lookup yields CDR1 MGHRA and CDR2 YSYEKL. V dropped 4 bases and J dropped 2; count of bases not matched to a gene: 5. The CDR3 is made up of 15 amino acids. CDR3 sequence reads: CASSPLAGYQETQYF. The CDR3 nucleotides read TGCGCCAGCAGCCCACTAGCGGGCTATCAAGAGACCCAGTACTTC.

The CDR3: CAWSLGQLGYTF. DNA for the CDR3: TGTGCCTGGAGTTTGGGACAGCTGGGCTACACCTTC. This chain uses TRBV30 with TRBJ1-2; 7 bases are shared with TRBD1. Germline V gene data show CDR1 as GTSNPN and CDR2 as SVGIG (reference sequence). The V segment lost 2 bases and the J segment 8 bases; nucleotides outside the gene matches: 5. The CDR3 is 12 residues long. The variable domain in full, with the rest retrieved from reference TRBV30 and TRBJ1-2, is SQTIHQWPATLVQPVGSPLSLECTVEGTSNPNLYWYRQAAGRGLQLLFYSVGIGQISSEVPQNLSASRPQDRQFILSSKKLLLSDSGFYLCAWSLGQLGYTFGSGTRLTVV.

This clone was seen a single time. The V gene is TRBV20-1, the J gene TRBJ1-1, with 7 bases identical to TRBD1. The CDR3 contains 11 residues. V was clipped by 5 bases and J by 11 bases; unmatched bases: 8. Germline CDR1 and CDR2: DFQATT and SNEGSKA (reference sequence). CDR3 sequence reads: CSAADRVQAFF. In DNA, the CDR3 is TGCAGTGCTGCTGACAGGGTACAGGCTTTCTTT.

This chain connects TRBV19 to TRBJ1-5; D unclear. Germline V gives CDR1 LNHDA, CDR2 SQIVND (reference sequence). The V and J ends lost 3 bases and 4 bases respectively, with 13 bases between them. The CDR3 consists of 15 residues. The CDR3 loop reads CASSIEWVQNQPQHF. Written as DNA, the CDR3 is TGTGCCAGTAGTATTGAGTGGGTTCAGAATCAGCCCCAGCATTTT.

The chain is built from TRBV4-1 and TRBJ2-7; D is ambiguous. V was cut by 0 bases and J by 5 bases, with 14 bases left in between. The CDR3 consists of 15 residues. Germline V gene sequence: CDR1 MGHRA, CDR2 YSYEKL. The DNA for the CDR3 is TGCGCCAGCAGCCAAGATCGAACACAGCTAGACGAGCAGTACTTC. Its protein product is CASSQDRTQLDEQYF.

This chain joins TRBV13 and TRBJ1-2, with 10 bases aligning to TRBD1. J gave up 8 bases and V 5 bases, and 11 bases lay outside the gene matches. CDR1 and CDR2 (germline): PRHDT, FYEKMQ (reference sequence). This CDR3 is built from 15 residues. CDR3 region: CASSVDRGLLYGYTF. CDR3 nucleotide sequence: TGTGCCAGCAGCGTCGACAGGGGGCTCTTATACGGCTACACCTTC. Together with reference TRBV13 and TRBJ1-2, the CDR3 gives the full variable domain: AAGVIQSPRHLIKEKRETATLKCYPIPRHDTVYWYQQGPGQDPQFLISFYEKMQSDKGSIPDRFSAQQFSDYHSELNMSSLELGDSALYFCASSVDRGLLYGYTFGSGTRLTVV.

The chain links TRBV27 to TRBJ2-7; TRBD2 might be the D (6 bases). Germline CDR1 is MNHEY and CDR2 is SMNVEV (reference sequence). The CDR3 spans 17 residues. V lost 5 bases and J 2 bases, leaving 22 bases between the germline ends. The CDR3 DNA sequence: TGTGCCAGCAGTACAAGGGTCATCGGGGGTGGCCCCTACGAGCAGTACTTC. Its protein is CASSTRVIGGGPYEQYF.

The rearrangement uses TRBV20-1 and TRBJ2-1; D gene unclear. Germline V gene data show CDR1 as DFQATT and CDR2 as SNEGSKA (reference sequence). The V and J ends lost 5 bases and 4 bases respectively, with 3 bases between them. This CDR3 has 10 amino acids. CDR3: CSAQYNEQFF. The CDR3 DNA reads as TGCAGTGCTCAATACAATGAGCAGTTCTTC.

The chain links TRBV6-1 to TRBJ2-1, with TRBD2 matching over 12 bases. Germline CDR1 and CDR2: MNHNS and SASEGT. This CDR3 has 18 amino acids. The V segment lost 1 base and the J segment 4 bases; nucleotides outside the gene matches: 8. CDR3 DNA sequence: TGTGCCAGCAGTGAAGTGGCTAGCGGGGGGGGCCTGTACAATGAGCAGTTCTTC. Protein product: CASSEVASGGGLYNEQFF.

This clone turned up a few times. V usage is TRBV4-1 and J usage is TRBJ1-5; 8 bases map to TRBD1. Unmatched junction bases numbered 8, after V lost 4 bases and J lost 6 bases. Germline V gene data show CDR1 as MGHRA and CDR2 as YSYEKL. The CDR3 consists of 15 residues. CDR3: CASSLSGQGGQPQHF. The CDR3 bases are TGCGCCAGCAGCCTCTCAGGACAGGGCGGTCAGCCCCAGCATTTT.

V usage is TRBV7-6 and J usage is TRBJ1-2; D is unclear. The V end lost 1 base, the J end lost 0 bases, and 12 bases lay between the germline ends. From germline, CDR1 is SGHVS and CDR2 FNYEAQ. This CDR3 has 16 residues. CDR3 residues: CASSLGLGGTNYGYTF. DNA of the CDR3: TGTGCCAGCAGCTTAGGGCTGGGCGGAACTAACTATGGCTACACCTTC.

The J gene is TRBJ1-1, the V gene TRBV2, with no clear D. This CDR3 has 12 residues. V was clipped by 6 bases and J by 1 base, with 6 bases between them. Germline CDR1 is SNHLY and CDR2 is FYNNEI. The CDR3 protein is CASRQGNTEAFF. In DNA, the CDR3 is TGTGCCAGCAGGCAAGGGAACACTGAAGCTTTCTTT.

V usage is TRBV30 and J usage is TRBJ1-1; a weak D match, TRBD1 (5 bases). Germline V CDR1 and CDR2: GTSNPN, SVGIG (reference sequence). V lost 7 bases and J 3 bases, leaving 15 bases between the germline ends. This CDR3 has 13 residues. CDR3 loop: CALNPRAYTEAFF. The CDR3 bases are TGTGCCTTAAACCCCAGGGCTTACACTGAAGCTTTCTTT.

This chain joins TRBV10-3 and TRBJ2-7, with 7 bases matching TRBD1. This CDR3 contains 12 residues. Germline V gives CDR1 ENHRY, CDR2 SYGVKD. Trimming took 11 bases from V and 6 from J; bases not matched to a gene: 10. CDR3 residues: CAVRRGDSEQYF. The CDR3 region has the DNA TGTGCCGTAAGGCGAGGGGACAGCGAGCAGTACTTC.

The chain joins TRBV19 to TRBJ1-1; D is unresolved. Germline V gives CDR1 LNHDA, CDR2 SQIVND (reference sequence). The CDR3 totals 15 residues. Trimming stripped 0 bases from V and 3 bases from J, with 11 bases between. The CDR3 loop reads CASSIDNSEYTEAFF. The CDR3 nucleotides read TGTGCCAGTAGTATAGATAATTCCGAATACACTGAAGCTTTCTTT.

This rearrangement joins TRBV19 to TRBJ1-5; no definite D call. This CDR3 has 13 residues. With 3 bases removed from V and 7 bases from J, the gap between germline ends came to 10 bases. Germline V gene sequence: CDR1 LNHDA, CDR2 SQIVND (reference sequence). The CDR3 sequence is CASSMEEGQPQHF. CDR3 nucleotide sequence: TGTGCCAGTAGTATGGAGGAGGGACAGCCCCAGCATTTT.